The 20 T cell receptor beta chains below all came from one sample that was sequenced in a study of shared clonotypes between healthy human individuals. Measured with immunoSEQ multiplex PCR; TCRdb has only the in-frame clones, and not every one. The data hold over 750,000 clones, with 96% observed a single time. Positively selected for CCR7, the CD45RO-negative cells used as naive CD8 cells excluded terminally differentiated effector memory CD45RA+ cells. Sequencing was carried out using naive CD8+ T cells sorted from blood. These receptors originate from a man aged 25-45 years in good health.

The J gene is TRBJ2-1, the V gene TRBV7-9; possible D gene TRBD2, 6 bases. Trimming took off 2 bases at V and 10 bases at J, with 9 bases between the two ends. CDR3 length equals 12 residues. CDR1 SEHNR and CDR2 FQNEAQ come from the germline V gene (reference sequence). The CDR3 region has the DNA TGTGCCAGCAGCTTACGGGAGACGGAGCAGTTCTTC. Protein sequence: CASSLRETEQFF.

The CDR3 loop is CASSPPLGTSGLGEQFF. The DNA for the CDR3 is TGTGCCAGCTCACCACCATTGGGGACTAGCGGGCTAGGAGAGCAGTTCTTC. The chain is built from TRBV18 and TRBJ2-1; 12 bases map to TRBD2. The germline CDR1 and CDR2 sequences are KGHSH and LQKENI. This CDR3 has 17 amino acids. V was clipped by 0 bases and J by 10 bases; unmatched bases: 10.

With respect to this clone: At the DNA level, this CDR3 is encoded by other sequences in the same sample as well. V is TRBV5-5 and J is TRBJ2-7; the match to TRBD2 covers 9 bases. With V trimmed by 0 bases and J by 4 bases, 2 bases remained unmatched. This CDR3 has 14 residues. CDR1 SGHKS and CDR2 YYEKEE come from the germline V gene (reference sequence). The DNA of the CDR3 is TGTGCCAGCAGCTTGGGTAGCGGGAGTTACGAGCAGTACTTC. Its protein is CASSLGSGSYEQYF.

J is TRBJ2-7 and V is TRBV4-1, with 7 bases matching TRBD1. The CDR3 covers 14 residues. V lost 1 base and J lost 3; bases outside the gene matches: 3. Germline V gene lookup returns CDR1 MGHRA and CDR2 YSYEKL. For the CDR3, the DNA is TGCGCCAGCAGCCAAGGACAGGGAGACTACGAGCAGTACTTC. Its translation is CASSQGQGDYEQYF.

The J gene is TRBJ2-7, the V gene TRBV29-1, with no clear D. The CDR3 has 11 amino acids. The germline V and J ends were trimmed by 4 bases and 2 bases, with 6 bases remaining between them. Per germline, CDR1 SQVTM and CDR2 ANQGSEA. CDR3 sequence reads: CSVVSTYEQYF. The CDR3 coding sequence is TGCAGCGTTGTAAGTACCTACGAGCAGTACTTC.

The chain recombines TRBV5-6 with TRBJ1-2; D remains ambiguous. Between the trimmed V and J ends, which lost 0 bases and 6 bases, there was a span of 9 bases. Germline V gene data show CDR1 as SGHDT and CDR2 as YYEEEE. The CDR3 has 13 amino acids. The CDR3 is CASSLAEYDGYTF. The CDR3 bases are TGTGCCAGCAGCTTGGCCGAGTACGATGGCTACACCTTC.

The rearrangement uses TRBV11-2 and TRBJ2-7, with D perhaps matching TRBD1 (6 bases). The length of the CDR3 is 15 residues. Germline loops: CDR1 SGHAT, CDR2 FQNNGV. V dropped 0 bases and J dropped 3 bases, with 12 bases sitting between them. The CDR3 loop reads CASSLEGTPNYEQYF. The CDR3 region has the DNA TGTGCCAGCAGCTTAGAGGGGACACCCAACTACGAGCAGTACTTC.

This chain connects TRBV5-8 to TRBJ1-2; D ambiguous. Germline CDR1 reads SGHTS; CDR2 reads YDEGEE. This CDR3 contains 15 residues. Deletions cut 6 bases from V and 5 bases from J, with 20 bases between. DNA for the CDR3: TGTGCCAGCAACAGCAAGTTAACCCAGATTTATGGCTACACCTTC. This encodes CASNSKLTQIYGYTF.

The V gene is TRBV2, the J gene TRBJ1-2, with D unclear. V was pared by 8 bases and J by 4 bases, with 14 bases between. Germline values: CDR1 SNHLY, CDR2 FYNNEI. The CDR3 consists of 13 residues. CDR3 in amino acids: CASPLGRIYGYTF. CDR3 bases: TGTGCCAGCCCCTTGGGCAGGATCTATGGCTACACCTTC.

The chain uses TRBV28 and TRBJ2-7; TRBD1 aligns across 7 bases. The CDR3 runs to 13 residues. From germline, CDR1 is MDHEN and CDR2 SYDVKM. V lost 3 bases to trimming and J lost 6 bases; unmatched junction nucleotides: 5. Written as DNA, the CDR3 is TGTGCCAGCAGTTTCGACAGGGCGGGCGAGCAGTACTTC. Translation gives CASSFDRAGEQYF.

The J gene is TRBJ1-2, the V gene TRBV27, with D maybe TRBD1 (6 bases). This CDR3 has 14 residues. The V gene's germline CDR1 is MNHEY and CDR2 SMNVEV (reference sequence). V was clipped by 0 bases and J by 8 bases, with 13 bases between them. CDR3 region: CASSLSVRGEGYTF. The CDR3 coding sequence is TGTGCCAGCAGTTTATCGGTCAGGGGTGAAGGCTACACCTTC.

This chain connects TRBV5-6 to TRBJ2-2; 7 nucleotides line up with TRBD2. CDR3 length equals 16 residues. Germline lookup yields CDR1 SGHDT and CDR2 YYEEEE. V lost 5 bases, J lost 6 bases, and 13 bases stayed unmatched. The CDR3 sequence: CASSISMAGVSGELFF. The CDR3 DNA reads as TGTGCCAGCAGTATTTCTATGGCGGGAGTCTCCGGGGAGCTGTTTTTT.

V is TRBV9 and J is TRBJ1-2, with 9 bases that match TRBD1. Germline V gene data show CDR1 as SGDLS and CDR2 as YYNGEE. Trimming cost V 0 bases and J 7 bases; bases outside gene matches: 10. The CDR3 loop spans 16 amino acids. CDR3 amino acids: CASSVASPDRGGGYTF. As DNA, the CDR3 is TGTGCCAGCAGCGTAGCTTCCCCGGACAGGGGAGGTGGCTACACCTTC.

The rearrangement joins TRBV28 to TRBJ2-7; no definite D call. With 6 bases removed from V and 2 bases from J, the gap between germline ends came to 8 bases. The V gene's germline CDR1 is MDHEN and CDR2 SYDVKM. The CDR3 loop spans 12 amino acids. The CDR3 loop is CASSNDPYEQYF. The DNA of the CDR3 is TGTGCCAGCAGCAACGACCCCTACGAGCAGTACTTC.

The V and J genes are TRBV15 and TRBJ2-2; no firm D call. V was clipped by 0 bases and J by 1 base, with 9 bases between them. The CDR3 runs 16 residues. Germline-derived CDR1 and CDR2 are LNHNV and YYDKDF (reference sequence). The CDR3 DNA reads as TGTGCCACCAGCAGAGACCCTCCGGAGAACACCGGGGAGCTGTTTTTT. It yields the protein CATSRDPPENTGELFF.

The V gene is TRBV4-1, the J gene TRBJ2-2; D ambiguous. V was cut by 8 bases and J by 5 bases, with 15 bases left in between. The germline gives CDR1 MGHRA, CDR2 YSYEKL. The CDR3 spans 14 residues. Written as DNA, the CDR3 is TGCGCCAGCGGTCAGTCTTGGGGAACCGGGGAGCTGTTTTTT. Its translation is CASGQSWGTGELFF.

The J gene is TRBJ2-2, the V gene TRBV13; tentatively, D is TRBD1 (6 bases). CDR1 and CDR2 (germline): PRHDT, FYEKMQ (reference sequence). Trimming left V 2 bases short and J 4 bases short, with 11 bases between. This CDR3 contains 15 residues. The CDR3 DNA follows: TGTGCCAGCAGCTTAATGCAGGGGTCCACCGGGGAGCTGTTTTTT. Protein: CASSLMQGSTGELFF. The full variable domain, rest sourced from reference TRBV13 and TRBJ2-2, is AAGVIQSPRHLIKEKRETATLKCYPIPRHDTVYWYQQGPGQDPQFLISFYEKMQSDKGSIPDRFSAQQFSDYHSELNMSSLELGDSALYFCASSLMQGSTGELFFGEGSRLTVL.

The genes are TRBV10-2 and TRBJ2-2, with 7 bases lining up with TRBD1. Losses at the gene ends were 7 bases for V and 4 bases for J; bases not matched to a gene: 6. The CDR3 spans 14 residues. In germline, CDR1 is WSHSY, CDR2 SAAADI. CDR3 bases: TGCGCCAGCAAAGGGCCAGGGGGCACCGGGGAGCTGTTTTTT. Amino acids: CASKGPGGTGELFF.

The chain recombines TRBV6-5 with TRBJ1-2; D call uncertain. The CDR3 has 15 residues. Germline V gene sequence: CDR1 MNHEY, CDR2 SVGAGI. Trimming cost V 5 bases and J 2 bases, with 15 bases left between them. CDR3 residues: CASSPFRSPNYGYTF. In DNA, the CDR3 is TGTGCCAGCAGTCCGTTTAGATCCCCGAACTATGGCTACACCTTC.

V usage is TRBV13 and J usage is TRBJ2-5, with TRBD1 matching over 11 bases. V lost 3 bases to trimming and J lost 4 bases; unmatched junction nucleotides: 7. The CDR3 totals 16 residues. CDR1 and CDR2 from the germline V gene are PRHDT and FYEKMQ (reference sequence). DNA of the CDR3: TGTGCCAGCAGCTTCAGGACAGGGGGCATTGGAGAGACCCAGTACTTC. Translating it yields CASSFRTGGIGETQYF.